This entry lists 26 T cell receptor beta chains sequenced from one sample in a study of blood T cell repertoires in COVID-19. Only in-frame clones appear in the TCRdb table, and some are missing; sequencing was by immunoSEQ multiplex PCR. This sample has over 120,000 clones, with 84% found just once. Sequences were obtained from peripheral blood. These receptors all come from a man in his 60s with active or convalescent COVID-19.

As DNA, the CDR3 is TGTGCCAGCAGCTTGCAGAGGGGGCAGACTGAAGCTTTCTTT. This encodes CASSLQRGQTEAFF. J is TRBJ1-1 and V is TRBV11-2; 7 positions agree with TRBD1. CDR3 length: 14 amino acids. With V trimmed by 3 bases and J by 5 bases, 6 bases remained unmatched. Per germline, CDR1 SGHAT and CDR2 FQNNGV.

This sequence joins TRBV6-5 and TRBJ1-1, with a tentative D call TRBD1 (5 bases). The V and J ends lost 3 bases and 8 bases respectively, with 13 bases between them. Germline V CDR1 and CDR2: MNHEY, SVGAGI. The CDR3 loop spans 13 amino acids. In DNA form, the CDR3 reads TGTGCCAGCAGTTATGGGGCTGGGAGGGAAGCTTTCTTT. Amino acids: CASSYGAGREAFF.

The chain links TRBV5-6 to TRBJ1-4; no firm D call. The CDR3 extends over 14 amino acids. Germline lookup yields CDR1 SGHDT and CDR2 YYEEEE. The germline V and J ends were trimmed by 0 bases and 5 bases, with 8 bases remaining between them. Here the CDR3 reads CASSLGLPNEKLFF. The CDR3 bases are TGTGCCAGCAGCTTGGGACTCCCGAATGAAAAACTGTTTTTT.

This chain connects TRBV18 to TRBJ1-1; D might be TRBD1 (6 bases). The CDR3 consists of 15 residues. Between the trimmed V and J ends, which lost 2 bases and 1 base, there was a span of 11 bases. Germline V lookup: CDR1 KGHSH, CDR2 LQKENI. The CDR3: CASSPLDSRNTEAFF. As DNA, the CDR3 is TGTGCCAGCTCACCATTGGACAGTCGGAACACTGAAGCTTTCTTT.

Comment on this clone: Other DNA sequences of this sample code for an identical CDR3. The chain carries TRBV11-2 and TRBJ2-2; TRBD2 agrees at 13 bases. The CDR3 is made up of 15 amino acids. Germline V lookup: CDR1 SGHAT, CDR2 FQNNGV. V gave up 3 bases and J gave up 5 bases; unmatched junction bases: 0. The chain's CDR3 is CASSLTSGRTGELFF. Here the CDR3 DNA reads TGTGCCAGCAGCTTGACTAGCGGGAGGACCGGGGAGCTGTTTTTT.

The chain joins TRBV2 to TRBJ2-6; weak D call: TRBD1 (5 bases). The CDR3 runs to 18 residues. Germline CDR1 SNHLY, CDR2 FYNNEI. Trimming stripped 6 bases from V and 1 base from J, with 19 bases between. The CDR3 loop reads CASRSRREPSSGANVLTF. The CDR3 DNA reads as TGTGCCAGCAGGAGTCGCAGGGAACCCTCATCTGGGGCCAACGTCCTGACTTTC.

The chain couples TRBV7-8 to TRBJ2-5, with a possible D match to TRBD2 (6 bases). V shed 5 bases and J shed 1 base, with 11 bases lying between them. The CDR3 consists of 14 residues. Germline V gives CDR1 SGHVS, CDR2 FQNEAQ. CDR3 residues: CASSRGGSQETQYF. CDR3 bases: TGTGCCAGCAGCCGAGGAGGGTCCCAAGAGACCCAGTACTTC.

The rearrangement joins TRBV29-1 to TRBJ2-7; 9 nucleotides agree with TRBD1. The CDR3 spans 13 residues. J was trimmed by 2 bases and V by 6 bases; bases with no gene match: 5. The germline CDR1 and CDR2 sequences are SQVTM and ANQGSEA. The CDR3 spells CSVGTGLPYEQYF. CDR3 nucleotide sequence: TGCAGCGTGGGGACAGGGCTGCCCTACGAGCAGTACTTC.

The chain is built from TRBV6-6 and TRBJ1-1; tentatively, D is TRBD1 (5 bases). Germline-derived CDR1 and CDR2 are MNHNY and SVGAGI (reference sequence). This CDR3 is built from 14 residues. The V gene lost 6 bases and the J gene lost 1 base, with 12 bases spanning the gap. The DNA for the CDR3 is TGTGCCAGCAGGACCCGGGACTCGAACACTGAAGCTTTCTTT. Protein sequence: CASRTRDSNTEAFF.

The chain recombines TRBV27 with TRBJ1-1; possible D gene TRBD1, 5 bases. Trimming stripped 2 bases from V and 0 bases from J, with 13 bases between. This CDR3 is 16 amino acids long. Germline CDR1 is MNHEY and CDR2 is SMNVEV (reference sequence). In nucleotides, the CDR3 is TGTGCCAGCAGTTTAGGGACTTCCTTCATGAACACTGAAGCTTTCTTT. This translates into CASSLGTSFMNTEAFF.

This clone was counted between two and nine times. CDR3 sequence: CASSPRQGPEKLFF. The CDR3 nucleotides read TGTGCCAGCAGCCCTCGACAGGGGCCAGAAAAACTGTTTTTT. The chain combines TRBV11-3 with TRBJ1-4; TRBD1 aligns across 8 bases. With 5 bases clipped from V and 8 bases from J, the junction kept 7 bases outside the gene matches. Germline lookup yields CDR1 SGHNT and CDR2 YENEEA. The CDR3 consists of 14 residues.

The rearrangement links TRBV7-8 to TRBJ2-7; a weak D match, TRBD1 (5 bases). V dropped 1 base and J dropped 2 bases, with 9 bases sitting between them. Germline V gene data show CDR1 as SGHVS and CDR2 as FQNEAQ. The CDR3 consists of 14 residues. The CDR3 sequence is CASSLVTGPYEQYV. The CDR3 DNA reads TGTGCCAGCAGCTTAGTTACAGGACCCTACGAGCAGTACGTC.

The chain joins TRBV3-1 (or the pseudogene TRBV3-2) to TRBJ2-1; 8 bases map to TRBD2. V lost 3 bases to trimming and J lost 6 bases; unmatched junction nucleotides: 10. The CDR3 has 16 amino acids. Germline V gene data show CDR1 as LGHDT and CDR2 as YNNKEL (reference sequence). The CDR3 region has the DNA TGTGCCAGCAGCCAGAGACCGGGACTAGGGGGCAATGAGCAGTTCTTC. It codes for CASSQRPGLGGNEQFF.

The J gene is TRBJ1-3, the V gene TRBV6-2 or TRBV6-3, with no clear D. This CDR3 has 13 residues. The germline V gene has CDR1 MNHEY and CDR2 SVGEGT. V shed 6 bases and J shed 7 bases, with 13 bases lying between them. CDR3 sequence reads: CASSPYLENTIYF. DNA of the CDR3: TGTGCCAGCAGCCCCTACTTGGAGAACACCATATATTTT.

This clone was recorded only once. This chain connects TRBV11-3 to TRBJ1-2, with 7 nucleotides matching TRBD1. Germline V gives CDR1 SGHNT, CDR2 YENEEA. V gave up 6 bases and J gave up 4 bases; unmatched junction bases: 5. CDR3 size: 13 residues. DNA for the CDR3: TGTGCCAGCAGTTCGGACAGGCCCTATGGCTACACCTTC. Translation gives CASSSDRPYGYTF.

The chain is built from TRBV12-3 or TRBV12-4 and TRBJ1-1; 10 bases map to TRBD1. This CDR3 contains 13 residues. V trimming: 5 bases; J trimming: 10 bases; junction bases outside the gene matches: 7. The CDR3 DNA sequence: TGTGCCAGCAGTCTGGACAGGGGGGGACGAGCTTTCTTT. Encoded protein: CASSLDRGGRAFF.

This clone was picked up a small number of times. This chain links TRBV30 with TRBJ1-2, with a tentative D call TRBD1 (5 bases). This CDR3 spans 13 amino acids. The germline V gene encodes CDR1 GTSNPN and CDR2 SVGIG (reference sequence). Trimming pared 2 bases from V and 6 bases from J, leaving 13 bases between. The DNA of the CDR3 is TGTGCCTGGAGTCGGGGGGGTCGGGATGGCTACACCTTC. Translated, it gives CAWSRGGRDGYTF. Full variable domain (missing parts from reference TRBV30 and TRBJ1-2): SQTIHQWPATLVQPVGSPLSLECTVEGTSNPNLYWYRQAAGRGLQLLFYSVGIGQISSEVPQNLSASRPQDRQFILSSKKLLLSDSGFYLCAWSRGGRDGYTFGSGTRLTVV.

This clone was observed once. The chain has TRBV7-9 and TRBJ1-2, with 7 nucleotides matching TRBD1. The trim removed 5 bases at V and 5 bases at J, leaving 8 bases unmatched. CDR3 length: 14 amino acids. The V gene's germline CDR1 is SEHNR and CDR2 FQNEAQ (reference sequence). The CDR3 is CASSPDRDKYGYTF. CDR3 coding DNA: TGTGCCAGCAGCCCAGACAGGGATAAATATGGCTACACCTTC. Full variable domain (missing parts from reference TRBV7-9 and TRBJ1-2): DTGVSQNPRHKITKRGQNVTFRCDPISEHNRLYWYRQTLGQGPEFLTYFQNEAQLEKSRLLSDRFSAERPKGSFSTLEIQRTEQGDSAMYLCASSPDRDKYGYTFGSGTRLTVV.

The genes are TRBV5-1 and TRBJ2-7; perhaps TRBD2 as D (6 bases). This CDR3 is built from 14 residues. With 1 base removed from V and 3 bases from J, the gap between germline ends came to 11 bases. The V gene's germline CDR1 is SGHRS and CDR2 YFSETQ. The DNA of the CDR3 is TGCGCCAGCAGCTTGAGGAACGGGAGCTACGAGCAGTACGTC. As protein: CASSLRNGSYEQYV.

V is TRBV2 and J is TRBJ1-2, with unresolved D. From germline, CDR1 is SNHLY and CDR2 FYNNEI. The CDR3 loop spans 12 amino acids. With 9 bases removed from V and 6 bases from J, the gap between germline ends came to 14 bases. The CDR3 DNA follows: TGTGCCAGTGTTCCAGCCCGGGATGGCTACACCTTC. Translated, it gives CASVPARDGYTF.

The chain employs TRBV14 and TRBJ1-1; no clear D gene. Germline lookup yields CDR1 SGHDN and CDR2 FVKESK. V lost 0 bases, J lost 9 bases, and 11 bases lay in between. There are 13 residues in the CDR3. This CDR3 reads CASSQDWTAQAFF. The CDR3 DNA reads TGTGCCAGCAGCCAAGACTGGACTGCACAAGCTTTCTTT.

The rearrangement links TRBV6-2 or TRBV6-3 to TRBJ2-3, with no clear D. The CDR3 covers 18 residues. Trimming removed 3 bases from V and 5 bases from J, with 24 bases in between. Germline CDR1 MNHEY, CDR2 SVGEGT. In DNA form, the CDR3 reads TGTGCCAGCAGTTATTACCCCACTCAAGCCGAAGATCTAGATACGCAGTATTTT. It yields the protein CASSYYPTQAEDLDTQYF.

The chain employs TRBV27 and TRBJ2-2; 7 nucleotides line up with TRBD1. This CDR3 region has 14 residues. From germline, CDR1 is MNHEY and CDR2 SMNVEV (reference sequence). V lost 3 bases, J lost 6 bases, and 4 bases stayed unmatched. In DNA, the CDR3 is TGTGCCAGCAGTTTGCAGGGGGTGGCCGGGGAGCTGTTTTTT. Its protein product is CASSLQGVAGELFF.

The rearrangement uses TRBV6-5 and TRBJ1-2; 8 bases line up with TRBD1. Unmatched junction bases numbered 7, after V lost 3 bases and J lost 4 bases. The CDR3 runs to 15 residues. Germline values: CDR1 MNHEY, CDR2 SVGAGI. CDR3 bases: TGTGCCAGCAGTTATGGACAGGGATTTCCCTATGGCTACACCTTC. Translating gives CASSYGQGFPYGYTF.

This chain connects TRBV7-6 to TRBJ2-2, with 9 bases aligning to TRBD1. The junction had 16 bases not matched to a gene; V was cut back by 5 bases and J by 9 bases. Germline V lookup: CDR1 SGHVS, CDR2 FNYEAQ. The CDR3 extends over 17 amino acids. CDR3 loop: CASSKAPGTGSSRELFF. The CDR3 DNA reads TGTGCCAGCAGCAAAGCGCCCGGGACAGGGAGCTCCCGGGAGCTGTTTTTT. Full variable domain (remainder filled in from reference TRBV7-6 and TRBJ2-2): GAGVSQSPRYKVTKRGQDVALRCDPISGHVSLYWYRQALGQGPEFLTYFNYEAQQDKSGLPNDRFSAERPEGSISTLTIQRTEQRDSAMYRCASSKAPGTGSSRELFFGEGSRLTVL.

The genes are TRBV7-9 and TRBJ1-5, with D tentatively TRBD1 (6 bases). The CDR3 loop spans 14 amino acids. The V gene lost 1 base and the J gene lost 5 bases, with 9 bases spanning the gap. Germline V gene data show CDR1 as SEHNR and CDR2 as FQNEAQ (reference sequence). DNA of the CDR3: TGTGCCAGCAGCTTAGGGGGGCAGGATCAGCCCCAGCATTTT. Translated, it gives CASSLGGQDQPQHF.